These 5 T cell receptor beta chains were all obtained from the same sample, sequenced in a study of blood T cells in healthy people across ages. Combining a sample-barcoded 5' primer with a J-beta primer mix, a second PCR ran for roughly 7 to 11 cycles. TCRdb itself ran the 5' RACE reads through MiXCR, one entry per CDR3 protein. In the table there are around 1,100,000 distinct CDR3 sequences, roughly two fifths of which are singletons. Sequencing used blood. Receptors originate from a man aged 18 to 30 in good health.

This clonotype has just a few counts. The chain recombines TRBV29-1 with TRBJ1-1; D may be TRBD1 (5 bases). In germline, CDR1 is SQVTM, CDR2 ANQGSEA. The V end lost 4 bases, the J end lost 0 bases, and 21 bases lay between the germline ends. The length of the CDR3 is 17 residues. The CDR3 nucleotides read TGCAGCGTTGTTTACCCAGGCAGGGCTGGCGTGAACACTGAAGCTTTCTTT. This gives the protein CSVVYPGRAGVNTEAFF.

This clonotype was recorded a few times. The rearrangement joins TRBV18 to TRBJ2-1; a weak D match, TRBD2 (5 bases). Trimming stripped 6 bases from V and 10 bases from J, with 22 bases between. The CDR3 is made up of 15 amino acids. Germline-derived CDR1 and CDR2 are KGHSH and LQKENI. The CDR3 DNA is TGTGCCAGCTCTCCGGACTCCAGCCATCCGATAGAGCAGTTCTTC. Translation: CASSPDSSHPIEQFF.

This clonotype was seen a handful of times. The genes are TRBV13 and TRBJ2-1; D ambiguous. Trimming pared 1 base from V and 8 bases from J, leaving 6 bases between. The CDR3 has 12 residues. CDR1 PRHDT and CDR2 FYEKMQ come from the germline V gene (reference sequence). In DNA, the CDR3 is TGTGCCAGCAGCTTAGAGGATGATGAGCAGTTCTTC. Its protein product is CASSLEDDEQFF.

This clonotype was seen a handful of times. The chain recombines TRBV2 with TRBJ2-1; D may correspond to TRBD1 or TRBD2 (5 bases each). Trimming removed 9 bases from V and 8 bases from J, with 17 bases in between. Germline V gene data show CDR1 as SNHLY and CDR2 as FYNNEI. The CDR3 loop spans 13 amino acids. The CDR3 protein is CARSRGQRDEQFF. In nucleotides, the CDR3 is TGTGCCAGATCCCGGGGCCAGAGAGATGAGCAGTTCTTC.

V is TRBV27 and J is TRBJ2-3, with D tentatively TRBD1 (6 bases). The CDR3 is made up of 15 amino acids. V was shortened by 2 bases and J by 6 bases, with 15 bases between the two germline ends. Germline V gene sequence: CDR1 MNHEY, CDR2 SMNVEV (reference sequence). DNA for the CDR3: TGTGCCAGCAGTTTAAGGGCTCGCACAGGGGATACGCAGTATTTT. Encoded protein: CASSLRARTGDTQYF.